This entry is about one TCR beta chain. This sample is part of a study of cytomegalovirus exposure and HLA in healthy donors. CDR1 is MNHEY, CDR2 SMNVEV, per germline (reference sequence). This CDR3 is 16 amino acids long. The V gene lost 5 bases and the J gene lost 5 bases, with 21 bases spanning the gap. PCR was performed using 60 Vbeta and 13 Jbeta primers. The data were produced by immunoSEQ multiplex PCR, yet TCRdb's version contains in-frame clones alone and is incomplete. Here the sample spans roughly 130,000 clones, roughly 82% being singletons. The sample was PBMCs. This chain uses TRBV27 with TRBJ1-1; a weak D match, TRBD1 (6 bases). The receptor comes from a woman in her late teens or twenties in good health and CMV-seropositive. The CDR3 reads CASSLTPQGGGTEAFF. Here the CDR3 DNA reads TGTGCCAGCAGTCTCACCCCCCAGGGAGGGGGTACTGAAGCTTTCTTT.